The T cell receptor (beta chain) described here comes from a study of blood T cell repertoires in COVID-19. Original handling: Cell counts per sample came from amplifying reference gene primers. TCRdb's copy holds only in-frame clones and misses some; the assay was immunoSEQ multiplex PCR. The V and J calls and the clone size are those of that table, but D and trimming were determined from the DNA. This repertoire shows about 190,000 clones, 80% to 90% found once; its top ten account for 20%. This receptor was taken from a human donor in a cohort sampled during active COVID-19. The sample was peripheral blood.

The CDR3 bases are TGTGCCAGCTCACCACTACAGGTTCCCAACACCGGGGAGCTGTTTTTT. Protein sequence: CASSPLQVPNTGELFF. The chain joins TRBV18 to TRBJ2-2; D is possibly TRBD1 (5 bases). Germline values: CDR1 KGHSH, CDR2 LQKENI. CDR3 length: 16 residues. Trimming removed 1 base from V and 2 bases from J, with 11 bases in between.